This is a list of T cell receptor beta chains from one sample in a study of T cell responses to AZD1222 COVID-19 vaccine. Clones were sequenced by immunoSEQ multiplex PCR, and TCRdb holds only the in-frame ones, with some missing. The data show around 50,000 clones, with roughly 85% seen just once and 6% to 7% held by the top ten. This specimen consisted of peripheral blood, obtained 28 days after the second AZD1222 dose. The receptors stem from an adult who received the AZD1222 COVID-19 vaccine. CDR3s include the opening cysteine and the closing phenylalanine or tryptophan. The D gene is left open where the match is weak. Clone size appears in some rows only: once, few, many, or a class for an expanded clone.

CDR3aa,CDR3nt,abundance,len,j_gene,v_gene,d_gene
CASSPGGTQPQHF,TGTGCCAGCAGCCCCGGGGGGACTCAGCCCCAGCATTTT,NA,13,TRBJ1-5,TRBV7-9,NA
CASSILAGGSDTQYF,TGTGCCAGCAGCATACTGGCGGGAGGCTCAGATACGCAGTATTTT,NA,15,TRBJ2-3,TRBV7-3,TRBD2
CASSPPPDTDTGELFF,TGTGCCAGCAGCCCCCCCCCGGACACTGACACCGGGGAGCTGTTTTTT,NA,16,TRBJ2-2,TRBV3-1/TRBV3-2,NA
CASSLGGQITEQYF,TGTGCCAGCAGTTTAGGGGGCCAAATCACCGAGCAGTACTTC,NA,14,TRBJ2-7,TRBV28,NA
CAWSVAGGVEQYF,TGTGCCTGGAGTGTAGCGGGAGGGGTGGAGCAGTACTTC,NA,13,TRBJ2-7,TRBV30,TRBD2
CASNNRWYSEQYF,TGTGCCAGCAACAATCGATGGTACAGCGAGCAGTACTTC,NA,13,TRBJ2-7,TRBV5-6,NA
CSVGQWEGAAGYTF,TGCAGCGTTGGGCAATGGGAGGGGGCGGCTGGCTACACCTTC,NA,14,TRBJ1-2,TRBV29-1,TRBD1
CASSPGQGTYNEQFF,TGCGCCAGCAGCCCGGGACAGGGGACTTACAATGAGCAGTTCTTC,few,15,TRBJ2-1,TRBV5-1,TRBD1
CAWSGGAISSNQPQHF,TGTGCCTGGAGTGGCGGTGCAATCTCTAGCAATCAGCCCCAGCATTTT,NA,16,TRBJ1-5,TRBV30,NA
CASSLYRDSGNTIYF,TGTGCCAGCAGTTTATACAGGGACTCTGGAAACACCATATATTTT,NA,15,TRBJ1-3,TRBV6-6,NA
CASGLVPGQGPYEQYF,TGTGCTAGTGGTTTGGTACCGGGACAGGGACCCTACGAGCAGTACTTC,NA,16,TRBJ2-7,TRBV12-5,TRBD1
CASSYPQWREGVYEQYF,TGTGCCAGCAGCTACCCCCAATGGCGGGAGGGCGTGTACGAGCAGTACTTC,NA,17,TRBJ2-7,TRBV7-9,TRBD2
CASSLGGITGELFF,TGTGCCAGCAGCTTGGGGGGGATCACCGGGGAGCTGTTTTTT,NA,14,TRBJ2-2,TRBV5-8,NA
CASSSGSQETQYF,TGTGCCAGCAGTTCGGGGAGCCAAGAGACCCAGTACTTC,once,13,TRBJ2-5,TRBV6-5,NA
CATSRDRSEQYF,TGTGCCACCAGCAGAGATCGGAGCGAGCAGTACTTC,NA,12,TRBJ2-7,TRBV15,NA
CASSELRGSSGNTIYF,TGTGCCAGCAGTGAACTTAGGGGGAGCTCTGGAAACACCATATATTTT,NA,16,TRBJ1-3,TRBV25-1,NA
CASSLSIGGTEAFF,TGTGCCAGCAGTTTGAGTATCGGAGGTACTGAAGCTTTCTTT,NA,14,TRBJ1-1,TRBV28,NA
CASSLGPGNTIYF,TGTGCCAGCAGCTTAGGTCCTGGAAACACCATATATTTT,once,13,TRBJ1-3,TRBV7-2,NA